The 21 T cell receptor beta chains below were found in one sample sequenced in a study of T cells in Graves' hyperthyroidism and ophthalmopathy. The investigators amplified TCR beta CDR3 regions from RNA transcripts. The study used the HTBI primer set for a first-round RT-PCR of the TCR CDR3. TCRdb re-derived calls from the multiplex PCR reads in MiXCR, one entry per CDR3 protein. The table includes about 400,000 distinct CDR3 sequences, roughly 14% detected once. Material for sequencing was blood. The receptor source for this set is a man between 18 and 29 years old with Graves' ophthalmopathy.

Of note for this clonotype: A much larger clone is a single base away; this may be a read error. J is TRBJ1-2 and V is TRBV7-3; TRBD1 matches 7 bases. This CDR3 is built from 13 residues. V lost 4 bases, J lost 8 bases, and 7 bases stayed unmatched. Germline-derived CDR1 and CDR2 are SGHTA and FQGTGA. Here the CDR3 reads CASSSARGLGYTF. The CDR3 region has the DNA TGTGCCAGCAGCTCCGCAAGGGGGCTAGGCTACACCTTC. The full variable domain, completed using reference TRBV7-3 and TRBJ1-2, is GAGVSQTPSNKVTEKGKYVELRCDPISGHTALYWYRQSLGQGPEFLIYFQGTGAADDSGLPNDRFFAVRPEGSVSTLKIQRTERGDSAVYLCASSSARGLGYTFGSGTRLTVV.

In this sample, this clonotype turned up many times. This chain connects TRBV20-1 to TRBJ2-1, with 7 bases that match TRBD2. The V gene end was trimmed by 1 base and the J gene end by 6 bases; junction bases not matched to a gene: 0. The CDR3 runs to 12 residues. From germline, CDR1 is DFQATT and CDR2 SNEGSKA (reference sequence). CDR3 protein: CSARGEGNEQFF. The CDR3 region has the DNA TGCAGTGCTAGAGGGGAGGGCAATGAGCAGTTCTTC.

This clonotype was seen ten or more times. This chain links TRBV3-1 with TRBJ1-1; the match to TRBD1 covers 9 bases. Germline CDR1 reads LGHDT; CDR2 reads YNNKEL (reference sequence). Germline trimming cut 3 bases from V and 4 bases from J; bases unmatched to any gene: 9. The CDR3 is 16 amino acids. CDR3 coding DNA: TGTGCCAGCAGCCATAACAGGGGGCTAGGGGGCACTGAAGCTTTCTTT. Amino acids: CASSHNRGLGGTEAFF.

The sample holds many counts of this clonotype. Written as DNA, the CDR3 is TGCGCCAGCAGCTTGGGGCCAACCTACGAGCAGTACTTC. Its protein product is CASSLGPTYEQYF. The chain is built from TRBV5-1 and TRBJ2-7, with D unclear. This CDR3 region has 13 residues. Trimming pared 0 bases from V and 2 bases from J, leaving 6 bases between. CDR1 SGHRS and CDR2 YFSETQ come from the germline V gene.

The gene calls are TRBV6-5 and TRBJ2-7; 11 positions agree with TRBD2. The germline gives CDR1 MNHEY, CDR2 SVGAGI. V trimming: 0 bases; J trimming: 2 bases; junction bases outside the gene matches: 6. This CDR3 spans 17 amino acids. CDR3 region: CASSYSVPLAGAYEQYF. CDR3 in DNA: TGTGCCAGCAGTTACTCGGTACCACTAGCGGGGGCCTACGAGCAGTACTTC.

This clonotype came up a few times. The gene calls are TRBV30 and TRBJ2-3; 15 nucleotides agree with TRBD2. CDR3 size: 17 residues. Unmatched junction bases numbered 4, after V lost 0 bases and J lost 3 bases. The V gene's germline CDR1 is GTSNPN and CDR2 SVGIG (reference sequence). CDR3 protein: CAWSVDGTSGRTDTQYF. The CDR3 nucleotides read TGTGCCTGGAGTGTTGATGGGACTAGCGGGAGGACAGATACGCAGTATTTT.

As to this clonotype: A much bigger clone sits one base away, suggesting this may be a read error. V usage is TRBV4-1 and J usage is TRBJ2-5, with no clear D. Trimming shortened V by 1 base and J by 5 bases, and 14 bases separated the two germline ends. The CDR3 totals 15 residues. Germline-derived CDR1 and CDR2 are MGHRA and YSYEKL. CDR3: CASSQGPGEYETQYF. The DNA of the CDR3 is TGCGCCAGCAGCCAAGGGCCTGGTGAATACGAGACCCAGTACTTC.

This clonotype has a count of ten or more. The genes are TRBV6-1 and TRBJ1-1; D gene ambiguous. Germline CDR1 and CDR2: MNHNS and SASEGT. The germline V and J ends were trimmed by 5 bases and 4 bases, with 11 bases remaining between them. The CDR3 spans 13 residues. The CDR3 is CASSKLVGTEAFF. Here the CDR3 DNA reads TGTGCCAGCAGTAAATTGGTGGGCACTGAAGCTTTCTTT.

CDR3 DNA: TGTGCCAGCAGTTTGATTCAGGGCTTCGCACCGTTCTTC. It encodes CASSLIQGFAPFF. This sequence joins TRBV12-3 or TRBV12-4 and TRBJ2-1; D possibly corresponds to TRBD1 (5 bases). The V end lost 3 bases, the J end lost 15 bases, and 18 bases lay between the germline ends. CDR3 length equals 13 residues.

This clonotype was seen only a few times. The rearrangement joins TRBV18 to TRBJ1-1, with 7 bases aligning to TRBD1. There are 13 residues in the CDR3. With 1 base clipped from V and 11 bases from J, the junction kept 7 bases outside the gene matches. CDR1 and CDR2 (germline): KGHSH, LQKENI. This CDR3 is CASSPRQGDEAFF. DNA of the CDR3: TGTGCCAGCTCACCACGGCAGGGGGACGAGGCTTTCTTT. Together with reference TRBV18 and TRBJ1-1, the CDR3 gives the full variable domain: NAGVMQNPRHLVRRRGQEARLRCSPMKGHSHVYWYRQLPEEGLKFMVYLQKENIIDESGMPKERFSAEFPKEGPSILRIQQVVRGDSAAYFCASSPRQGDEAFFGQGTRLTVV.

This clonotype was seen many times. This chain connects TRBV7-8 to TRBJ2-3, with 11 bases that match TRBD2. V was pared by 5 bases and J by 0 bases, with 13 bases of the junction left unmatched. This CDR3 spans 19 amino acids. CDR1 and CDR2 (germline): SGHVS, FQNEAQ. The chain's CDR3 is CASSPKIRTSGFSTDTQYF. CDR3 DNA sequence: TGTGCCAGCAGCCCGAAAATTCGGACTAGCGGGTTTAGCACAGATACGCAGTATTTT.

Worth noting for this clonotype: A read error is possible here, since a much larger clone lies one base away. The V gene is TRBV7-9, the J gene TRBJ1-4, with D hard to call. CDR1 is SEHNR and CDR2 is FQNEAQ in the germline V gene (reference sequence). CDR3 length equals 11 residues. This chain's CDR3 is CVSSLSEKLFF. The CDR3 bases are TGTGTCAGCAGCTTAAGCGAAAAACTGTTTTTT. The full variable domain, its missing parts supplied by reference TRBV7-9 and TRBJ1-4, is DTGVSQNPRHKITKRGQNVTFRCDPISEHNRLYWYRQTLGQGPEFLTYFQNEAQLEKSRLLSDRFSAERPKGSFSTLEIQRTEQGDSAMYLCVSSLSEKLFFGSGTQLSVL.

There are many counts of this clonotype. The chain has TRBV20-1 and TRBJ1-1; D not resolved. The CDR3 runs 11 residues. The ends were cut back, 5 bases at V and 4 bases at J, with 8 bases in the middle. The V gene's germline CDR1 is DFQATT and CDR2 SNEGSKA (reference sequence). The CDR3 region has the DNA TGCAGTGCTTCCCGGATCACTGAAGCTTTCTTT. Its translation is CSASRITEAFF.

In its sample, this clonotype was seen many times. The DNA of the CDR3 is TGTGCCAGCAGGCCACAGGGTCGCGCTGAAGCTTTCTTT. Translating gives CASRPQGRAEAFF. This chain connects TRBV2 to TRBJ1-1, with D tentatively TRBD1 (6 bases). The CDR3 totals 13 residues. CDR1 is SNHLY, CDR2 FYNNEI, per germline. V was cut by 6 bases and J by 6 bases, with 14 bases left in between. The entire variable domain, with the rest obtained from reference TRBV2 and TRBJ1-1, is as follows: EPEVTQTPSHQVTQMGQEVILRCVPISNHLYFYWYRQILGQKVEFLVSFYNNEISEKSEIFDDQFSVERPDGSNFTLKIRSTKLEDSAMYFCASRPQGRAEAFFGQGTRLTVV.

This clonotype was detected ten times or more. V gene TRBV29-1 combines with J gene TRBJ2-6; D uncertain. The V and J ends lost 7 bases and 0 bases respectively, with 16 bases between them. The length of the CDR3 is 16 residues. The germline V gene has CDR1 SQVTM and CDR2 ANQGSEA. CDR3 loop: CSAQTDVGSGANVLTF. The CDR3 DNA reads TGCAGCGCCCAGACGGATGTAGGCTCTGGGGCCAACGTCCTGACTTTC.

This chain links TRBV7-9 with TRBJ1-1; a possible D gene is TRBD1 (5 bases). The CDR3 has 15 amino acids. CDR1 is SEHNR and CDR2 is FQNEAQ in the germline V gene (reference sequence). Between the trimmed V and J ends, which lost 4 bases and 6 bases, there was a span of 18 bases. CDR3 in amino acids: CASSSIGGGVPEAFF. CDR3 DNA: TGTGCCAGCAGCTCCATCGGGGGGGGGGTGCCTGAAGCTTTCTTT. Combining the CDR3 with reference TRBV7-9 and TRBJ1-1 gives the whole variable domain DTGVSQNPRHKITKRGQNVTFRCDPISEHNRLYWYRQTLGQGPEFLTYFQNEAQLEKSRLLSDRFSAERPKGSFSTLEIQRTEQGDSAMYLCASSSIGGGVPEAFFGQGTRLTVV.

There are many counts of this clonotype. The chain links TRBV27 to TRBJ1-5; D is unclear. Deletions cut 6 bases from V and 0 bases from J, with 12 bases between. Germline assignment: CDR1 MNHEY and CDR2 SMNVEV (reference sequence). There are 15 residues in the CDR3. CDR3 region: CASRPESNSNQPQHF. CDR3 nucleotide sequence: TGTGCCAGCAGACCCGAAAGCAATAGCAATCAGCCCCAGCATTTT.

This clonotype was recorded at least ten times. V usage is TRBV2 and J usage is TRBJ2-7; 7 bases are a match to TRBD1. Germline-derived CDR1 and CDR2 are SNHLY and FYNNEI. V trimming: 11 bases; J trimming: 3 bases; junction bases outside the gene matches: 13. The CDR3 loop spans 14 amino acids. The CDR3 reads CADKEDRLFYEQYF. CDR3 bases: TGTGCCGACAAAGAGGACAGGCTCTTCTACGAGCAGTACTTC.

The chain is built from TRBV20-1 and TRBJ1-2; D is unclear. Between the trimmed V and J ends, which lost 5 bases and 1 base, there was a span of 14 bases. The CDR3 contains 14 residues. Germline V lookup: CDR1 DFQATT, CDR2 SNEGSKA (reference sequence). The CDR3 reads CSAPWPGFNYGYTF. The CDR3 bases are TGCAGTGCTCCCTGGCCCGGGTTTAACTATGGCTACACCTTC.

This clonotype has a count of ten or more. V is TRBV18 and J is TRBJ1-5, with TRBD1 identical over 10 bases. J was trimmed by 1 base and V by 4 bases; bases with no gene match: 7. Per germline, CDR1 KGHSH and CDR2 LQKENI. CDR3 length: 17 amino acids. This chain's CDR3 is CASSRSRDRGSNQPQHF. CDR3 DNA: TGTGCCAGCTCACGAAGCCGGGACAGGGGAAGCAATCAGCCCCAGCATTTT.

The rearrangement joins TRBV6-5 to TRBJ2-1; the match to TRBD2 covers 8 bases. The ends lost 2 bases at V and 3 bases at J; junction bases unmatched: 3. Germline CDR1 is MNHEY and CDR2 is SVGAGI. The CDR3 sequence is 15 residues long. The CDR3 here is CASSYPSGGYNEQFF. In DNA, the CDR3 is TGTGCCAGCAGTTACCCCAGCGGGGGCTACAATGAGCAGTTCTTC.